One T cell receptor (beta chain) is described in this entry. Its antigen is as yet unknown. Brentuximab vedotin exposure varied among the patients, all of whom had relapsed after autologous stem cell transplantation. Under best response, outcomes were complete response, partial response or progressive disease. Produced via immunoSEQ multiplex PCR; TCRdb's table is partial and in-frame only. The sample shows around 42,000 clones, around two thirds of them seen only once. The data stem from a study of PD-1 blockade in classical Hodgkin lymphoma. Study outcomes and limitations: Patients starting nivolumab less than 1 year after ASCT had lower diversity and were excluded from later analyses. While CD8+ TCR diversity did not rise significantly by C4D1, CD4+ TCR diversity did. Relative to healthy donors, newly diagnosed patients reportedly had lower baseline TCR diversity, which was reported as lower still in relapsed/refractory patients.

This CDR3 is 14 amino acids long. The V gene's germline CDR1 is LNHDA and CDR2 SQIVND (reference sequence). With 5 bases removed from V and 8 bases from J, the gap between germline ends came to 18 bases. This clonotype was sampled from a human donor with classical Hodgkin lymphoma. This material consisted of peripheral blood mononuclear cells (PBMCs), taken at baseline. The chain carries TRBV19 and TRBJ1-2; possible D gene TRBD1, 6 bases. The CDR3 DNA sequence: TGTGCCAGTAGTGCCGCCCAGGGGATGAGGGGCTACACCTTC. Translation: CASSAAQGMRGYTF.